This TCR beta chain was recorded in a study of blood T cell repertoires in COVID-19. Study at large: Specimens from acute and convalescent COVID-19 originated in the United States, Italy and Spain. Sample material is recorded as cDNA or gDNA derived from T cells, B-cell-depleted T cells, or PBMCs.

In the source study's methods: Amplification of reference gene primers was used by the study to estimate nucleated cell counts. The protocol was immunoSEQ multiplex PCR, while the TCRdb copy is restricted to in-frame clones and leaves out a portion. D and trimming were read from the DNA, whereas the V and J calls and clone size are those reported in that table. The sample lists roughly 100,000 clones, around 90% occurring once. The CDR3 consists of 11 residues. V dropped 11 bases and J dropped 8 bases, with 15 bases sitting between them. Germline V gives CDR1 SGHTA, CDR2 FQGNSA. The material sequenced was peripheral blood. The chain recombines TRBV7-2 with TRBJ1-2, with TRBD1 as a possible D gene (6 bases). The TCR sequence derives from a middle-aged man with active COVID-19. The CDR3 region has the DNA TGTGCCTGGGGGGGCGTTGGGGGCTACACCTTC. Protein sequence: CAWGGVGGYTF.